This T cell receptor (beta chain) stems from a study of low-dose radiotherapy and immunotherapy resistance in tumors. Across the whole study: Treatment of Cohort 2 consisted of 1 Gy per fraction every two weeks, amounting to 13 Gy over 26 weeks. The study administered intravenous cyclophosphamide at 200 mg/m2 every two weeks, one day ahead of radiation and immunotherapy.

This CDR3 has 15 amino acids. CDR1 is LGHNA, CDR2 YSLEER, per germline. The ends were cut back, 4 bases at V and 9 bases at J, with 20 bases in the middle. This clonotype was counted many times. Both TCRalpha and TCRbeta chains were reverse transcribed with V-gene-specific primers. PCR amplification of the TCRs was performed with Phusion for 20 PCR cycles, and it relied on a constant-region primer together with a V-primer adapter. TCRdb re-called the reads with MiXCR, one entry per CDR3 protein. Of more than 70,000 distinct CDR3 sequences in the sample, roughly 20% were seen once. Regarding time point: after trial treatment. Sample treatment: LDRT plus nivolumab, ipilimumab, low-dose cyclophosphamide and aspirin (RACIN trial).

The sequenced sample was PBMCs, obtained after low-dose radiotherapy plus immunotherapy. This clonotype was obtained from a female donor with ovarian cancer. The chain carries TRBV4-3 and TRBJ2-3; D is undetermined. In DNA form, the CDR3 reads TGCGCCAGCAGCCGAAATTCGTTCGGACGGATAACGCAGTATTTT. It specifies CASSRNSFGRITQYF.